The entry below gives a single TCR beta chain sequence along with its context. Its antigen remains unknown. The data originate from a study of T cell responses to AZD1222 COVID-19 vaccine. General study findings and limits: There were mostly white British donors and more females than males, and clonal diversity was possibly underestimated.

This table comes from immunoSEQ multiplex PCR, and its TCRdb copy is limited to in-frame clones, with some not included. The sample holds 100,000 to 120,000 clones; 80% to 95% are singletons and the top ten take 2% to 3%. Some second doses came at about 4 weeks and others at about 12 weeks; these were pooled. This CDR3 is built from 15 residues. The V segment lost 3 bases and the J segment 2 bases; nucleotides outside the gene matches: 6. CDR1 and CDR2 from the germline V gene are SGHDT and YYEEEE. The V call is TRBV5-6, the J call TRBJ2-7, with 9 bases lining up with TRBD1. The receptor was derived from an adult who received the AZD1222 COVID-19 vaccine. The sequenced sample was peripheral blood, obtained 28 days after the second AZD1222 dose. In nucleotides, the CDR3 is TGTGCCAGCAGCTGGGGGACAGGGCTGACCTACGAGCAGTACTTC. Translated: CASSWGTGLTYEQYF.